A single sample is the source of the 30 T cell receptor beta chains below, sequenced in a study of shared clonotypes between healthy human individuals. TCRdb's table, derived via immunoSEQ multiplex PCR, lists solely in-frame clones and lacks some. The repertoire holds around 1.6 million clones, approximately 98% seen once, with roughly 0.42% in the top ten. The sequencing sample was made of naive CD4+ T cells sorted from blood. Regarding subset: CD45RA+ positively selected. These receptors originate from a man younger than 45 in good health.

This chain uses TRBV28 with TRBJ2-2, with a possible D match to TRBD1 (5 bases). This CDR3 comprises 14 residues. Looked up from germline, CDR1 is MDHEN and CDR2 is SYDVKM. The V and J ends lost 2 bases and 4 bases respectively, with 8 bases between them. The CDR3 region is CASSLQGSTGELFF. DNA of the CDR3: TGTGCCAGCAGTTTACAGGGAAGCACCGGGGAGCTGTTTTTT.

The genes are TRBV18 and TRBJ1-6; 8 bases are a match to TRBD1. Germline V gene sequence: CDR1 KGHSH, CDR2 LQKENI. With V trimmed by 3 bases and J by 9 bases, 10 bases remained unmatched. This CDR3 has 16 residues. The CDR3 coding sequence is TGTGCCAGCTCACCTTCGGGAGGACAGGGTAGTTCACCCCTCCACTTT. This sequence encodes CASSPSGGQGSSPLHF.

CDR3 protein: CAISESLTVQGTGELFF. The CDR3 region has the DNA TGTGCCATCAGTGAGTCGCTGACGGTCCAGGGCACCGGGGAGCTGTTTTTT. This chain joins TRBV10-3 and TRBJ2-2; maybe TRBD1 (5 bases). Germline V gives CDR1 ENHRY, CDR2 SYGVKD. Trimming pared 0 bases from V and 4 bases from J, leaving 15 bases between. The CDR3 is 17 amino acids.

The chain links TRBV2 to TRBJ2-5, with TRBD2 matching over 7 bases. V was clipped by 3 bases and J by 3 bases; unmatched bases: 10. Germline V lookup: CDR1 SNHLY, CDR2 FYNNEI. This CDR3 region has 16 residues. The CDR3 coding sequence is TGTGCCAGCAGTGACCCCTGGTTGGGGGGGGAAGAGACCCAGTACTTC. This translates into CASSDPWLGGEETQYF.

The chain uses TRBV2 and TRBJ2-7; D is possibly TRBD1 (5 bases). Germline CDR1 SNHLY, CDR2 FYNNEI. The length of the CDR3 is 14 residues. V was pared by 2 bases and J by 3 bases, with 11 bases between. The CDR3 nucleotides read TGTGCCAGCAGTGAACAGGGAAGCCACTACGAGCAGTACTTC. This encodes CASSEQGSHYEQYF.

As regards this clone: The sample contains more than one DNA sequence encoding this CDR3. J is TRBJ1-4 and V is TRBV5-1; D possibly corresponds to TRBD1 (5 bases). V dropped 0 bases and J dropped 7 bases, with 10 bases sitting between them. This CDR3 is 14 amino acids long. CDR1 and CDR2 from the germline V gene are SGHRS and YFSETQ. This CDR3 is CASSLGPGSEKLFF. The CDR3 bases are TGCGCCAGCAGCTTGGGCCCAGGGAGTGAAAAACTGTTTTTT.

This rearrangement joins TRBV6-6 to TRBJ1-2, with D unclear. This CDR3 has 14 residues. CDR1 is MNHNY and CDR2 is SVGAGI in the germline V gene (reference sequence). Between the trimmed V and J ends, which lost 9 bases and 1 base, there was a span of 15 bases. The chain's CDR3 is CASSGEGNNYGYTF. In nucleotides, the CDR3 is TGTGCCAGTTCCGGGGAGGGCAATAACTATGGCTACACCTTC.

The chain is built from TRBV2 and TRBJ2-2; D might be TRBD1 (6 bases). CDR1 and CDR2 (germline): SNHLY, FYNNEI. The CDR3 covers 14 residues. Trimming left V 5 bases short and J 5 bases short, with 12 bases between. DNA for the CDR3: TGTGCCAGCAGTCGACAGGACTCGACCGGGGAGCTGTTTTTT. Translation: CASSRQDSTGELFF. Full variable domain (remainder filled in from reference TRBV2 and TRBJ2-2): EPEVTQTPSHQVTQMGQEVILRCVPISNHLYFYWYRQILGQKVEFLVSFYNNEISEKSEIFDDQFSVERPDGSNFTLKIRSTKLEDSAMYFCASSRQDSTGELFFGEGSRLTVL.

Notes on this clone: This same CDR3 is encoded by further DNA sequences in the sample. This rearrangement joins TRBV18 to TRBJ2-5; 7 nucleotides align to TRBD1. Losses at the gene ends were 0 bases for V and 5 bases for J; bases not matched to a gene: 0. This CDR3 contains 13 residues. CDR1 and CDR2 (germline): KGHSH, LQKENI. The CDR3 loop is CASSPPGGETQYF. Written as DNA, the CDR3 is TGTGCCAGCTCACCACCAGGGGGCGAGACCCAGTACTTC.

This clone came up once. The genes are TRBV27 and TRBJ2-1, with 8 nucleotides matching TRBD2. Germline lookup yields CDR1 MNHEY and CDR2 SMNVEV (reference sequence). With V trimmed by 8 bases and J by 1 base, 10 bases remained unmatched. The CDR3 runs 16 residues. Here the CDR3 reads CASSVGASGSYNEQFF. DNA of the CDR3: TGTGCCAGCTCAGTTGGGGCTAGCGGGTCCTACAATGAGCAGTTCTTC.

This clone appeared once. V usage is TRBV27 and J usage is TRBJ2-3, with D perhaps TRBD1 or TRBD2 (5 bases each). Germline CDR1 is MNHEY and CDR2 is SMNVEV (reference sequence). This CDR3 is 17 amino acids long. The V and J ends lost 5 bases and 3 bases respectively, with 21 bases between them. In DNA, the CDR3 is TGTGCCAGCAGTCCCTTGCGGCCATCATGGGGGACAGATACGCAGTATTTT. It yields the protein CASSPLRPSWGTDTQYF.

CDR3 nucleotides: TGTGCCAGTAGTATAGAAGGGGAGCGGAGGGCCTACGAGCAGTACTTC. Its protein is CASSIEGERRAYEQYF. This chain joins TRBV19 and TRBJ2-7, with D perhaps TRBD2 (6 bases). The CDR3 extends over 16 amino acids. V dropped 0 bases and J dropped 2 bases, with 14 bases sitting between them. Germline CDR1 is LNHDA and CDR2 is SQIVND (reference sequence).

The chain couples TRBV4-1 to TRBJ2-7; the match to TRBD1 covers 7 bases. The CDR3 sequence is 15 residues long. The V gene's germline CDR1 is MGHRA and CDR2 YSYEKL. With V trimmed by 8 bases and J by 0 bases, 10 bases remained unmatched. The CDR3 spells CASGNPGTVSYEQYF. Written as DNA, the CDR3 is TGCGCCAGCGGTAACCCCGGGACAGTCTCCTACGAGCAGTACTTC.

The genes are TRBV28 and TRBJ2-7; perhaps TRBD2 as D (5 bases). Deletions cut 4 bases from V and 4 bases from J, with 17 bases between. CDR1 is MDHEN and CDR2 is SYDVKM in the germline V gene. This CDR3 is 15 amino acids long. The CDR3, as DNA: TGTGCCAGCAGTTCCTCGGGGTTCCTACGGTACGAGCAGTACTTC. Translation: CASSSSGFLRYEQYF.

About this clone itself: The same CDR3 can be traced to other DNA sequences in this sample. The gene calls are TRBV6-5 and TRBJ2-1, with a tentative D call TRBD1 (5 bases). V was cut by 6 bases and J by 0 bases, with 6 bases left in between. This CDR3 spans 13 amino acids. Looked up from germline, CDR1 is MNHEY and CDR2 is SVGAGI. The CDR3 DNA reads TGTGCCAGCAGCAGGGACTCCTACAATGAGCAGTTCTTC. Its protein is CASSRDSYNEQFF.

As to this clone: Other DNA sequences within the sample encode an identical CDR3. This chain links TRBV18 with TRBJ2-7, with D perhaps matching TRBD1 or TRBD2 (5 bases each). The CDR3 is 13 amino acids. V lost 3 bases, J lost 2 bases, and 8 bases lay in between. Germline CDR1 and CDR2: KGHSH and LQKENI. The CDR3 bases are TGTGCCAGCTCACCCCCGGGACCCTACGAGCAGTACTTC. Residues: CASSPPGPYEQYF.

The chain employs TRBV2 and TRBJ2-7; D uncertain. V was shortened by 8 bases and J by 5 bases, with 19 bases between the two germline ends. The CDR3 totals 14 residues. Germline CDR1 reads SNHLY; CDR2 reads FYNNEI. As DNA, the CDR3 is TGTGCCAGCGGAGAACGCGGCCGTAGGGACGAGCAGTACTTC. As protein: CASGERGRRDEQYF.

The V and J genes are TRBV9 and TRBJ2-7, with 10 bases that match TRBD2. Germline-derived CDR1 and CDR2 are SGDLS and YYNGEE. The CDR3 has 16 residues. Losses at the gene ends were 3 bases for V and 2 bases for J; bases not matched to a gene: 8. CDR3 DNA: TGTGCCAGCAGCGAGTTTAGCGGGAGGCGCCCCTACGAGCAGTACTTC. Its protein product is CASSEFSGRRPYEQYF. Full variable domain (remainder filled in from reference TRBV9 and TRBJ2-7): DSGVTQTPKHLITATGQRVTLRCSPRSGDLSVYWYQQSLDQGLQFLIQYYNGEERAKGNILERFSAQQFPDLHSELNLSSLELGDSALYFCASSEFSGRRPYEQYFGPGTRLTVT.

A single count supports this clone. Other DNA sequences from this sample encode an identical CDR3 as well. The V and J genes are TRBV5-6 and TRBJ1-5; D remains ambiguous. The CDR3 totals 13 residues. Germline-derived CDR1 and CDR2 are SGHDT and YYEEEE. V was cut by 1 base and J by 2 bases, with 4 bases left in between. CDR3 DNA: TGTGCCAGCAGCTTGCTTGGCAATCAGCCCCAGCATTTT. It is translated as CASSLLGNQPQHF. Full variable domain (outside the CDR3, taken from reference TRBV5-6 and TRBJ1-5): DAGVTQSPTHLIKTRGQQVTLRCSPKSGHDTVSWYQQALGQGPQFIFQYYEEEERQRGNFPDRFSGHQFPNYSSELNVNALLLGDSALYLCASSLLGNQPQHFGDGTRLSIL.

The chain is built from TRBV18 and TRBJ1-2; D unresolved. CDR3 length: 11 amino acids. V was cut by 4 bases and J by 8 bases, with 8 bases left in between. Per the germline V gene, CDR1 is KGHSH and CDR2 is LQKENI. The CDR3, as DNA: TGTGCCAGCTCACTCAAAGGGGGCTACACCTTC. This encodes CASSLKGGYTF.

The J gene is TRBJ2-7, the V gene TRBV5-6; D gene uncertain. The V end lost 3 bases, the J end lost 4 bases, and 5 bases lay between the germline ends. The CDR3 has 11 amino acids. In germline, CDR1 is SGHDT, CDR2 YYEEEE. DNA of the CDR3: TGTGCCAGCAGCTACGAATACGAGCAGTACTTC. Amino acid sequence: CASSYEYEQYF. The full variable domain, completed using reference TRBV5-6 and TRBJ2-7, is DAGVTQSPTHLIKTRGQQVTLRCSPKSGHDTVSWYQQALGQGPQFIFQYYEEEERQRGNFPDRFSGHQFPNYSSELNVNALLLGDSALYLCASSYEYEQYFGPGTRLTVT.

The V call is TRBV5-1, the J call TRBJ2-5; D call uncertain. Trimming removed 6 bases at V and 2 bases at J, with 17 bases between. CDR3 size: 15 residues. Germline V gives CDR1 SGHRS, CDR2 YFSETQ. Here the CDR3 reads CASTLGLVKQETQYF. The CDR3 DNA sequence: TGCGCCAGCACCCTAGGATTGGTTAAGCAAGAGACCCAGTACTTC.

The chain has TRBV19 and TRBJ2-4, with 12 positions matching TRBD2. The junction had 6 bases not matched to a gene; V was cut back by 5 bases and J by 7 bases. The germline V gene has CDR1 LNHDA and CDR2 SQIVND (reference sequence). The CDR3 runs to 15 residues. This CDR3 reads CASSPSGRAVNIQYF. The CDR3 bases are TGTGCCAGTAGTCCTAGCGGGAGGGCCGTGAACATTCAGTACTTC.

The chain has TRBV6-1 and TRBJ1-2; D might be TRBD1 (5 bases). V was cut by 2 bases and J by 4 bases, with 11 bases left in between. The CDR3 is 14 residues long. CDR1 is MNHNS, CDR2 SASEGT, per germline. CDR3 coding DNA: TGTGCCAGCAGTGAACTGCGGGGGTTCTATGGCTACACCTTC. Protein sequence: CASSELRGFYGYTF.

The V and J genes are TRBV5-5 and TRBJ2-1; the match to TRBD1 covers 7 bases. In germline, CDR1 is SGHKS, CDR2 YYEKEE (reference sequence). Unmatched junction bases numbered 0, after V lost 3 bases and J lost 0 bases. The CDR3 runs 14 residues. The DNA for the CDR3 is TGTGCCAGCAGCTACAGGGGCTCCTACAATGAGCAGTTCTTC. It codes for CASSYRGSYNEQFF.

The rearrangement joins TRBV27 to TRBJ2-7, with 13 bases matching TRBD2. CDR1 and CDR2 (germline): MNHEY, SMNVEV (reference sequence). Losses at the gene ends were 4 bases for V and 7 bases for J; bases not matched to a gene: 7. The CDR3 has 15 amino acids. For the CDR3, the DNA is TGTGCCAGCAGTTACGATTCGGGACTAGCGGGAGAGCAGTACTTC. The encoded protein is CASSYDSGLAGEQYF.

Worth noting for this clone: At one end, the junction sequence differs from germline, possibly due to a read error. The chain is built from TRBV7-7 and TRBJ2-5; D unresolved. Germline assignment: CDR1 SSHAT and CDR2 FNYEAQ (reference sequence). The CDR3 consists of 13 residues. The CDR3 spells CASSPSSQETQYF. CDR3 coding DNA: TGTGCTAGCAGTCCCTCGAGCCAAGAGACCCAGTACTTC.

The chain recombines TRBV4-1 with TRBJ1-4; the D is unclear. Per the germline V gene, CDR1 is MGHRA and CDR2 is YSYEKL. The CDR3 loop spans 14 amino acids. The V end lost 4 bases, the J end lost 7 bases, and 13 bases lay between the germline ends. CDR3 sequence: CASSRRFGAEKLFF. Written as DNA, the CDR3 is TGCGCCAGCAGCCGCCGGTTCGGCGCTGAAAAACTGTTTTTT.

This chain links TRBV6-1 with TRBJ2-1, with 11 bases matching TRBD2. This CDR3 has 13 amino acids. The germline gives CDR1 MNHNS, CDR2 SASEGT. The V gene end was trimmed by 10 bases and the J gene end by 9 bases; junction bases not matched to a gene: 8. CDR3 residues: CATTSGSTGEQFF. The CDR3, as DNA: TGTGCCACCACTAGCGGGAGTACCGGTGAGCAGTTCTTC.

This chain uses TRBV7-9 with TRBJ1-1, with TRBD1 as a possible D gene (6 bases). The CDR3 is 14 amino acids. V dropped 2 bases and J dropped 3 bases, with 10 bases sitting between them. The V gene's germline CDR1 is SEHNR and CDR2 FQNEAQ (reference sequence). The CDR3 DNA is TGTGCCAGCAGCTTACCCTACAGGGACACTGAAGCTTTCTTT. Protein sequence: CASSLPYRDTEAFF.